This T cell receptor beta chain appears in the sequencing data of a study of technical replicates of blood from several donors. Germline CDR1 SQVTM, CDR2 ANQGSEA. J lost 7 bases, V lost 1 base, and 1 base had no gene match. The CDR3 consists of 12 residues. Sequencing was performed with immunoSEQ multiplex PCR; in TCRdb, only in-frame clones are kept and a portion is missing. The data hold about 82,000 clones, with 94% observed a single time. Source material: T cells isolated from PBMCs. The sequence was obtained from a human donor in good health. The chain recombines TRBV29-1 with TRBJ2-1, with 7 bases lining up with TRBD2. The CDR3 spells CSVEVGGNEQFF. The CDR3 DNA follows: TGCAGCGTTGAAGTGGGGGGGAATGAGCAGTTCTTC.